The 8 T cell receptor beta chains in this list originate from one sample, sequenced in a study of shared clonotypes between healthy human individuals (dated by TCRdb to about 2020). For the CD8 naive samples, CD45RO-negative cells were positively selected for CCR7, yielding a CD45RA+CCR7+ population from which TemRA cells were excluded. The library was generated by the immunoSEQ multiplex PCR assay. TCRdb limited this immuneACCESS table to in-frame rearrangements with V and J called. A share of clones is missing; checked studies link under half to unresolved V genes, and the rest is unexplained. The sample data list about 2,100,000 clones, and 85% to 95% of these were observed just once. The biggest ten clones account for more than 1.5% of the sample. Sequenced material: naive CD8+ T cells from PBMCs. The meaning of the sample's cell subset or site label: CD45RA+CCR7+. The receptors here all came from a young man in good health. Some clones in this sample may be carry-over from other donors' samples.

The chain carries TRBV29-1 and TRBJ2-1, with 10 bases lining up with TRBD2. V lost 3 bases and J lost 5; bases outside the gene matches: 7. Germline CDR1 reads SQVTM; CDR2 reads ANQGSEA. This CDR3 is 15 amino acids long. The CDR3 sequence: CSVERGLAQNNEQFF. CDR3 coding DNA: TGCAGCGTTGAGCGGGGACTAGCGCAAAACAATGAGCAGTTCTTC.

The chain is built from TRBV10-3 and TRBJ2-1; 10 bases fit TRBD1. The germline V gene encodes CDR1 ENHRY and CDR2 SYGVKD. The V segment lost 6 bases and the J segment 3 bases; nucleotides outside the gene matches: 8. The CDR3 runs to 16 residues. The CDR3 coding sequence is TGTGCCATCAGCGAGAGACAGGGGGCCTTCTACAATGAGCAGTTCTTC. Translation: CAISERQGAFYNEQFF.

The chain couples TRBV27 to TRBJ1-2; 8 positions agree with TRBD1. From germline, CDR1 is MNHEY and CDR2 SMNVEV (reference sequence). After removal of 3 bases from V and 6 bases from J, the junction contained 6 bases not matched to a gene. This CDR3 region has 14 residues. The CDR3 bases are TGTGCCAGCAGTTTCCTACAGGGGGGGAATGGCTACACCTTC. It specifies CASSFLQGGNGYTF.

In DNA, the CDR3 is TGCGCCAGCAGCCAAGATGGAGGGGGCGCGGAAGGAAACACCATATATTTT. Its protein product is CASSQDGGGAEGNTIYF. V and J are TRBV4-1 and TRBJ1-3; 7 positions agree with TRBD1. CDR3 length: 17 amino acids. V shed 0 bases, J shed 4 bases, and the junction held 9 bases outside the gene matches. Germline assignment: CDR1 MGHRA and CDR2 YSYEKL.

The genes are TRBV14 and TRBJ2-7; 8 bases are a match to TRBD1. Per germline, CDR1 SGHDN and CDR2 FVKESK. Losses at the gene ends were 3 bases for V and 4 bases for J; bases not matched to a gene: 5. This CDR3 contains 14 residues. This chain's CDR3 is CASSHLDRAYEQYF. CDR3 DNA sequence: TGTGCCAGCAGCCATTTGGACAGGGCATACGAGCAGTACTTC.

The V gene is TRBV19, the J gene TRBJ2-1; TRBD2 matches at 10 bases. V shed 10 bases and J 8 bases; nucleotides not matched to a gene: 11. Per the germline V gene, CDR1 is LNHDA and CDR2 is SQIVND (reference sequence). CDR3 size: 14 residues. The CDR3 region is CATVSGRKAYEQFF. The CDR3 coding sequence is TGTGCCACTGTTAGCGGGAGGAAGGCATATGAGCAGTTCTTC.

With regard to this clone: The same CDR3 can be traced to other DNA sequences in this sample. The J gene is TRBJ2-5, the V gene TRBV6-6, with D unresolved. V was shortened by 3 bases and J by 5 bases, with 4 bases between the two germline ends. The CDR3 is 11 residues long. Germline CDR1 MNHNY, CDR2 SVGAGI (reference sequence). The CDR3 DNA follows: TGTGCCAGCAGTTATGAGGAGACCCAGTACTTC. Translated, it gives CASSYEETQYF.

A word on this clone: The identical CDR3 is also encoded by other nucleotide sequences in the sample. The V and J genes are TRBV29-1 and TRBJ2-7; possibly TRBD2 for D (5 bases). With 4 bases removed from V and 4 bases from J, the gap between germline ends came to 14 bases. The length of the CDR3 is 13 residues. CDR1 SQVTM and CDR2 ANQGSEA come from the germline V gene. CDR3 loop: CSVVGGRGYEQYF. DNA for the CDR3: TGCAGCGTTGTTGGTGGGAGAGGGTACGAGCAGTACTTC.